The clone carrying this TCR beta chain was counted a few times. The target antigen is unknown. This record belongs to a study of CD8 T cells in ankylosing spondylitis. Findings and caveats of the study: One TCR beta motif, made up of 7 or 8 highly homologous variants, appeared characteristic of ankylosing spondylitis blood. The disease-linked clones had a CD8+ phenotype and low blood frequencies.

V shed 3 bases and J shed 3 bases, with 12 bases lying between them. The CDR3 loop spans 15 amino acids. 5'-RACE, quantitative and with molecular barcodes, yielded the TCR beta libraries. One entry per CDR3 protein, called by TCRdb with MiXCR from the 5' RACE reads. The sample contains a few hundred thousand distinct CDR3 sequences, 15% to 20% of which appear only once. The material sequenced was blood, either unsorted or a sorted T cell fraction (not recorded which). The rearrangement joins TRBV12-3 or TRBV12-4 to TRBJ2-1; D possibly corresponds to TRBD1 (6 bases). The origin of this receptor is a male donor with ankylosing spondylitis or in good health (not recorded which). CDR3 region: CASSFGTGYYNEQFF. In nucleotides, the CDR3 is TGTGCCAGCAGTTTCGGCACAGGGTACTACAATGAGCAGTTCTTC.